This T cell receptor beta chain derives from a study of shared clonotypes between healthy human individuals. CDR3 length equals 12 residues. The V gene's germline CDR1 is MGHRA and CDR2 YSYEKL. Between the trimmed V and J ends, which lost 5 bases and 4 bases, there was a span of 6 bases. Here immunoSEQ multiplex PCR was the method, and the copy in TCRdb shows in-frame clones only, minus some. The table has some 2,400,000 clones, approximately 95% seen once. The source is a man between 18 and 29 years old in good health. The chain joins TRBV4-1 to TRBJ2-1; tentatively, D is TRBD2 (5 bases). Sample: naive CD4+ T cells sorted from blood. Subset: CD45RA+ positively selected. The CDR3 DNA reads TGCGCCAGCAGCTCGGGGTACAATGAGCAGTTCTTC. This sequence encodes CASSSGYNEQFF.